One and the same sample provided the 26 T cell receptor beta chains below, sequenced in a study of regulatory T cells in long-lasting Graves disease. Arm-PCR of CDR3 regions and iRepertoire HTBI primers were the basis on which TCR beta libraries were built. TCRdb re-analysed the multiplex PCR reads in MiXCR, keeping a single row per CDR3 protein. The profile shows roughly 430,000 distinct CDR3 sequences, 21% of them singletons. Specified time point: persistent/refractory GD, antithyroid drugs over 5 years with positive TRAb. RNA from PBMCs was the source of the TCR library. The sample consisted of peripheral blood mononuclear cells (PBMCs), taken when the disease was refractory, from a patient treated with antithyroid drugs. Receptor source: a female donor with Graves disease.

This clonotype was counted a few times. The V and J genes are TRBV5-8 and TRBJ1-3; TRBD1 is a possible D gene (5 bases). The CDR3 length is 16 residues. Germline lookup yields CDR1 SGHTS and CDR2 YDEGEE. V lost 0 bases, J lost 3 bases, and 13 bases lay in between. The CDR3 loop reads CASSLALGVDGNTIYF. In nucleotides, the CDR3 is TGTGCCAGCAGCTTGGCTTTGGGGGTAGATGGAAACACCATATATTTT.

The chain couples TRBV5-4 to TRBJ2-7; D is undetermined. CDR3 length: 13 amino acids. CDR1 and CDR2 from the germline V gene are SGHNT and YYREEE (reference sequence). The germline V and J ends were trimmed by 2 bases and 0 bases, with 6 bases remaining between them. The CDR3 here is CASSFANSYEQYF. The CDR3 DNA reads as TGTGCCAGCAGCTTCGCCAACTCCTACGAGCAGTACTTC.

As for this clonotype: It may be a read error: a sequence one base away is much more abundant. The V and J genes are TRBV19 and TRBJ1-2; no clear D gene. Trimming took off 6 bases at V and 6 bases at J, with 11 bases between the two ends. Looked up from germline, CDR1 is LNHDA and CDR2 is SQIVND (reference sequence). This CDR3 has 12 residues. Here the CDR3 reads CASSLGPNGYTF. DNA of the CDR3: TGTGCCAGTAGCCTCGGCCCGAATGGCTACACCTTC.

This clonotype was recorded at least ten times. The rearrangement uses TRBV11-1 and TRBJ1-1, with D maybe TRBD1 (5 bases). CDR3 size: 16 residues. Germline V gene lookup returns CDR1 SGHAT and CDR2 FQDESV (reference sequence). The germline V and J ends were trimmed by 5 bases and 0 bases, with 16 bases remaining between them. The CDR3 here is CASSPTLGHLNTEAFF. The CDR3 nucleotides read TGTGCCAGCAGCCCCACCCTAGGACACTTGAACACTGAAGCTTTCTTT.

This clonotype was observed at least ten times. The chain is built from TRBV2 and TRBJ2-7, with D possibly matching TRBD1 (6 bases). The V gene lost 6 bases and the J gene lost 2 bases, with 11 bases spanning the gap. CDR1 and CDR2 from the germline V gene are SNHLY and FYNNEI. The CDR3 totals 13 residues. The CDR3 DNA reads TGTGCCAGCAGAAAGGGGGTTACCTACGAGCAGTACTTC. Amino acids: CASRKGVTYEQYF.

In its sample, this clonotype was seen a few times. The chain links TRBV5-1 to TRBJ2-7; possible D gene TRBD2, 6 bases. The CDR3 sequence is 14 residues long. Germline CDR1 reads SGHRS; CDR2 reads YFSETQ. V was shortened by 7 bases and J by 0 bases, with 14 bases between the two germline ends. In nucleotides, the CDR3 is TGCGCCAGCGGAATTAGCGGACCCTCCTACGAGCAGTACTTC. The encoded protein is CASGISGPSYEQYF.

Ten or more counts support this clonotype. The CDR3 region is CASSYHRLGAGGPGETQYF. The CDR3 DNA is TGTGCCAGCAGTTACCACCGCTTGGGAGCGGGAGGGCCGGGTGAGACCCAGTACTTC. This chain joins TRBV6-9 and TRBJ2-5, with 10 bases fitting TRBD2. The germline V gene encodes CDR1 MNHGY and CDR2 SVAAGI. V was pared by 3 bases and J by 5 bases, with 18 bases of the junction left unmatched. The CDR3 has 19 amino acids.

This clonotype showed up just a few times. This chain uses TRBV5-1 with TRBJ2-5; D not resolved. V was pared by 6 bases and J by 0 bases, with 18 bases between. This CDR3 spans 16 amino acids. Germline values: CDR1 SGHRS, CDR2 YFSETQ. The CDR3 nucleotides read TGCGCCAGCACCCCGCTTGGTAGGCCCCACCAAGAGACCCAGTACTTC. As protein: CASTPLGRPHQETQYF.

This chain uses TRBV28 with TRBJ2-7; D unresolved. Trimming left V 1 base short and J 6 bases short, with 13 bases between. Germline V gene data show CDR1 as MDHEN and CDR2 as SYDVKM. This CDR3 has 14 residues. CDR3 sequence (DNA): TGTGCCAGCAGTTTATCCTACCCCCCTCTCGAGCAGTACTTC. Translated, it gives CASSLSYPPLEQYF.

This clonotype was found a few times. The chain has TRBV12-3 or TRBV12-4 and TRBJ2-2; D gene unclear. The CDR3 consists of 15 residues. The germline V and J ends were trimmed by 6 bases and 0 bases, with 11 bases remaining between them. Here the CDR3 DNA reads TGTGCCAGCAGCCCCGGGTCTTCGAACACCGGGGAGCTGTTTTTT. This encodes CASSPGSSNTGELFF.

The rearrangement uses TRBV7-9 and TRBJ2-1; TRBD2 matches at 13 bases. The CDR3 sequence is 15 residues long. V shed 5 bases, J shed 9 bases, and the junction held 7 bases outside the gene matches. The V gene's germline CDR1 is SEHNR and CDR2 FQNEAQ (reference sequence). DNA of the CDR3: TGTGCCAGCAGCCTCGGGACTAGCGGGACTCTTGAGCAGTTCTTC. Translated, it gives CASSLGTSGTLEQFF.

At least ten counts were recorded for this clonotype. The V gene is TRBV11-3, the J gene TRBJ2-2; the match to TRBD1 covers 10 bases. The germline V gene has CDR1 SGHNT and CDR2 YENEEA. CDR3 length equals 15 residues. V dropped 5 bases and J dropped 6; count of bases not matched to a gene: 6. The CDR3 sequence is CASSPDRGRAGELFF. The CDR3, as DNA: TGTGCCAGCAGCCCGGACAGGGGGAGGGCCGGGGAGCTGTTTTTT.

This clonotype was observed at least ten times. This chain links TRBV18 with TRBJ2-4; 8 nucleotides match TRBD1. CDR3 length: 14 residues. The V gene end was trimmed by 3 bases and the J gene end by 5 bases; junction bases not matched to a gene: 3. CDR1 KGHSH and CDR2 LQKENI come from the germline V gene. CDR3 loop: CASSPGQVENIQYF. CDR3 nucleotide sequence: TGTGCCAGCTCACCGGGACAGGTTGAAAACATTCAGTACTTC.

The V gene is TRBV3-1, the J gene TRBJ1-2; no clear D gene. Per the germline V gene, CDR1 is LGHDT and CDR2 is YNNKEL (reference sequence). The CDR3 spans 16 residues. Trimming removed 0 bases at V and 8 bases at J, with 19 bases between. In DNA form, the CDR3 reads TGTGCCAGCAGCCAAGATCTTTTGAAAGAGGTTACCGGCTACACCTTC. Amino acid sequence: CASSQDLLKEVTGYTF.

J is TRBJ2-5 and V is TRBV19; perhaps TRBD1 as D (5 bases). The CDR3 has 15 residues. Looked up from germline, CDR1 is LNHDA and CDR2 is SQIVND (reference sequence). The V gene lost 1 base and the J gene lost 1 base, with 10 bases spanning the gap. CDR3 sequence reads: CASSIGRQLQETQYF. As DNA, the CDR3 is TGTGCCAGTAGTATAGGTCGACAGCTCCAAGAGACCCAGTACTTC.

To note about this clonotype: Given a much more abundant clone one base away, this may be a read error. The chain joins TRBV4-2 to TRBJ2-7; D is possibly TRBD2 (5 bases). This CDR3 region has 17 residues. Germline V gene data show CDR1 as LGHNA and CDR2 as YNFKEQ. The CDR3 coding sequence is TGTGCCAACAGCCAAGAAGCAGTCACGGGAAACTACTACGAGCAGTACTTC. It encodes CANSQEAVTGNYYEQYF.

This clonotype was observed many times. The rearrangement links TRBV2 to TRBJ1-3; D is unclear. The V gene's germline CDR1 is SNHLY and CDR2 FYNNEI. Trimming cost V 4 bases and J 0 bases, with 10 bases left between them. CDR3 length: 15 amino acids. CDR3 protein: CASSGHTASGNTIYF. The DNA for the CDR3 is TGTGCCAGCAGTGGACACACCGCCTCTGGAAACACCATATATTTT.

This clonotype has ten or more counts. The CDR3 reads CASKTSGSSRALYEQYF. CDR3 nucleotides: TGTGCCAGCAAGACTAGCGGGAGTTCCCGGGCCCTCTACGAGCAGTACTTC. J is TRBJ2-7 and V is TRBV2; 12 bases align to TRBD2. The CDR3 length is 17 residues. Trimming cost V 7 bases and J 3 bases; bases outside gene matches: 13. From germline, CDR1 is SNHLY and CDR2 FYNNEI.

This clonotype was picked up a small number of times. The J gene is TRBJ2-7, the V gene TRBV4-1, with TRBD2 matching 8 bases. The germline gives CDR1 MGHRA, CDR2 YSYEKL. The CDR3 is made up of 16 amino acids. V lost 2 bases and J lost 2; bases outside the gene matches: 8. The CDR3 DNA is TGCGCCAGCAGCCAAAGTTCAGCGGGAGCTGCCTACGAGCAGTACTTC. Translation gives CASSQSSAGAAYEQYF.

This clonotype has ten or more counts. The CDR3: CASSTRPGDGKLFF. DNA for the CDR3: TGTGCCAGCAGTACACGACCGGGCGACGGAAAACTGTTTTTT. The V call is TRBV27, the J call TRBJ1-4; D is uncertain. This CDR3 is built from 14 residues. Germline loops: CDR1 MNHEY, CDR2 SMNVEV (reference sequence). The V and J ends lost 5 bases and 10 bases respectively, with 17 bases between them.

The chain uses TRBV3-1 and TRBJ2-6; no firm D call. Germline V gene data show CDR1 as LGHDT and CDR2 as YNNKEL (reference sequence). This CDR3 has 15 amino acids. Trimming shortened V by 1 base and J by 0 bases, and 4 bases separated the two germline ends. CDR3 sequence (DNA): TGTGCCAGCAGCCAAGTGATCTCTGGGGCCAACGTCCTGACTTTC. The encoded protein is CASSQVISGANVLTF. Variable domain in full (rest from reference TRBV3-1 and TRBJ2-6): DTAVSQTPKYLVTQMGNDKSIKCEQNLGHDTMYWYKQDSKKFLKIMFSYNNKELIINETVPNRFSPKSPDKAHLNLHINSLELGDSAVYFCASSQVISGANVLTFGAGSRLTVL.

This clonotype was recorded many times. CDR3 protein: CASSYGRGAGNQPQHF. The CDR3 DNA is TGTGCCAGCAGTTACGGGCGGGGGGCCGGCAATCAGCCCCAGCATTTT. The chain employs TRBV6-5 and TRBJ1-5; D possibly corresponds to TRBD1 (6 bases). Trimming took 2 bases from V and 2 from J, leaving 13 bases between them. Germline V gene data show CDR1 as MNHEY and CDR2 as SVGAGI. CDR3 length: 16 residues.

This clonotype was detected ten times or more. This sequence joins TRBV12-3 or TRBV12-4 and TRBJ1-4, with a possible D match to TRBD1 (5 bases). Trimming took off 6 bases at V and 0 bases at J, with 11 bases between the two ends. The length of the CDR3 is 15 residues. CDR3 amino acids: CASRLQTATNEKLFF. For the CDR3, the DNA is TGTGCCAGCAGACTCCAGACAGCAACTAATGAAAAACTGTTTTTT.

This clonotype was seen only a few times. The CDR3 loop is CASSVGSTYEQYF. CDR3 coding DNA: TGTGCCAGCAGTGTTGGCAGCACCTACGAGCAGTACTTC. The chain combines TRBV2 with TRBJ2-7; D gene unclear. Germline-derived CDR1 and CDR2 are SNHLY and FYNNEI. V lost 4 bases and J 2 bases, leaving 9 bases between the germline ends. The CDR3 has 13 amino acids.

This clonotype was seen at least ten times. The rearrangement links TRBV28 to TRBJ2-5; 9 bases agree with TRBD1. Germline V gene data show CDR1 as MDHEN and CDR2 as SYDVKM. The CDR3 covers 17 residues. The J segment lost 7 bases and the V segment lost 2 bases, leaving 14 bases of the junction unmatched. CDR3 bases: TGTGCCAGCAGTTTAACGTCTGGGGGACAGGGAAGGGGGACCCAGTACTTC. Translation gives CASSLTSGGQGRGTQYF.

The chain joins TRBV19 to TRBJ1-1; D is ambiguous. The CDR3 is 14 residues long. Trimming removed 5 bases from V and 1 base from J, with 11 bases in between. Germline V lookup: CDR1 LNHDA, CDR2 SQIVND (reference sequence). The CDR3 region has the DNA TGTGCCAGTAGTCCAAAGGTGGGGAACACTGAAGCTTTCTTT. Protein sequence: CASSPKVGNTEAFF.